What follows are 16 T cell receptor beta chains derived from one specimen sequenced in a study of post-analysis software for immune sequencing data. Unique molecular identifiers had been added to the TCR beta cDNA libraries. TCRdb re-called the PCR reads with MiXCR, one entry per CDR3 protein. The sample has around 710,000 distinct CDR3 sequences; about 45% are singletons. These TCRs' antigens remain unknown. Study observations and caveats: The five TRBV segments detected at higher frequency in patients than in controls included TRBV5-6, TRBV5-1 and TRBV20-1.

The sequenced sample was blood. The receptors shown here come from a girl under 18 with multiple sclerosis.

J is TRBJ1-1 and V is TRBV6-5, with D possibly being TRBD1 (5 bases). Germline loops: CDR1 MNHEY, CDR2 SVGAGI. This CDR3 region has 13 residues. Trimming stripped 6 bases from V and 4 bases from J, with 12 bases between. Here the CDR3 DNA reads TGTGCCAGCAGGTACGCAGGGTTCACTGAAGCTTTCTTT. It yields the protein CASRYAGFTEAFF.

The rearrangement joins TRBV6-2 or TRBV6-3 to TRBJ2-1; the D is unclear. Germline V gene data show CDR1 as MNHEY and CDR2 as SVGEGT. V shed 5 bases and J shed 2 bases, with 10 bases lying between them. This CDR3 region has 14 residues. CDR3 in DNA: TGTGCCAGCAGTCCCCCGGTAGCCTACAATGAGCAGTTCTTC. Its translation is CASSPPVAYNEQFF.

This clonotype was observed a single time. The V call is TRBV14, the J call TRBJ2-3; TRBD1 agrees at 9 bases. The germline V gene encodes CDR1 SGHDN and CDR2 FVKESK. The CDR3 runs 16 residues. V gave up 4 bases and J gave up 4 bases; unmatched junction bases: 9. The CDR3 region is CASSPKGQGYPDTQYF. The DNA for the CDR3 is TGTGCCAGCAGCCCAAAGGGACAGGGATACCCAGATACGCAGTATTTT.

The chain recombines TRBV7-2 with TRBJ2-1; 9 bases line up with TRBD1. The ends lost 8 bases at V and 8 bases at J; junction bases unmatched: 10. The CDR3 extends over 14 amino acids. Germline values: CDR1 SGHTA, CDR2 FQGNSA. For the CDR3, the DNA is TGTGCCAGCGCCACAGGGGGCATTAGGCATGAGCAGTTCTTC. It translates to CASATGGIRHEQFF.

The chain couples TRBV10-3 to TRBJ1-2; TRBD1 is a possible D gene (5 bases). The CDR3 is 14 residues long. CDR1 ENHRY and CDR2 SYGVKD come from the germline V gene. Trimming pared 3 bases from V and 1 base from J, leaving 9 bases between. The CDR3 spells CAISDGGSNYGYTF. The CDR3 DNA reads as TGTGCCATCAGTGACGGGGGGAGTAACTATGGCTACACCTTC.

This clonotype was seen only a few times. The J gene is TRBJ2-1, the V gene TRBV3-1; D ambiguous. The CDR3 contains 12 residues. The germline CDR1 and CDR2 sequences are LGHDT and YNNKEL (reference sequence). Trimming took off 1 base at V and 5 bases at J, with 3 bases between the two ends. CDR3 in amino acids: CASSQANNEQFF. The CDR3 nucleotides read TGTGCCAGCAGCCAAGCAAACAATGAGCAGTTCTTC.

V and J are TRBV12-3 or TRBV12-4 and TRBJ1-5, with 9 bases lining up with TRBD1. The junction had 5 bases not matched to a gene; V was cut back by 7 bases and J by 7 bases. This CDR3 comprises 13 residues. The CDR3 loop reads CASNLDRGQPQHF. In DNA form, the CDR3 reads TGTGCCAGCAACCTGGACAGGGGCCAGCCCCAGCATTTT.

The V call is TRBV15, the J call TRBJ2-7; D unclear. This CDR3 region has 12 residues. Germline CDR1 is LNHNV and CDR2 is YYDKDF (reference sequence). Deletions cut 7 bases from V and 1 base from J, with 8 bases between. For the CDR3, the DNA is TGTGCCACCAAAAACGATTCCTACGAGCAGTACTTC. Protein sequence: CATKNDSYEQYF.

This clonotype turned up a few times. The chain employs TRBV20-1 and TRBJ1-5; D gene ambiguous. The CDR3 consists of 13 residues. Germline V gene lookup returns CDR1 DFQATT and CDR2 SNEGSKA (reference sequence). Trimming removed 6 bases from V and 1 base from J, with 10 bases in between. CDR3 DNA sequence: TGCAGTGCCTCCCGAGGGAGCAATCAGCCCCAGCATTTT. It translates to CSASRGSNQPQHF.

The genes are TRBV9 and TRBJ2-3, with a tentative D call TRBD2 (5 bases). Germline V lookup: CDR1 SGDLS, CDR2 YYNGEE. The V and J ends lost 4 bases and 8 bases respectively, with 14 bases between them. CDR3 length: 13 residues. In DNA form, the CDR3 reads TGTGCCAGCAGCCCAGAGCGGAGACGTACGCAGTATTTT. The encoded protein is CASSPERRRTQYF.

This chain links TRBV6-1 with TRBJ1-5; no clear D. This CDR3 contains 13 residues. Trimming cost V 0 bases and J 5 bases, with 5 bases left between them. Germline assignment: CDR1 MNHNS and CDR2 SASEGT. The CDR3 is CASSEAVDQPQHF. CDR3 in DNA: TGTGCCAGCAGTGAAGCCGTAGATCAGCCCCAGCATTTT.

This clonotype was recorded a few times. The rearrangement links TRBV7-9 to TRBJ1-5, with D possibly TRBD1 on 5 matching bases. This CDR3 comprises 15 residues. Trimming left V 4 bases short and J 2 bases short, with 12 bases between. CDR1 is SEHNR, CDR2 FQNEAQ, per germline (reference sequence). This chain's CDR3 is CASSWGEMGNQPQHF. The CDR3 DNA reads as TGTGCCAGCAGCTGGGGGGAAATGGGCAATCAGCCCCAGCATTTT.

Only a few counts were recorded for this clonotype. The V and J genes are TRBV11-2 and TRBJ2-7; 11 bases agree with TRBD2. Germline V CDR1 and CDR2: SGHAT, FQNNGV. V shed 3 bases and J 0 bases; nucleotides not matched to a gene: 19. The length of the CDR3 is 21 residues. CDR3 loop: CASSFFPFAATGLADSYEQYF. The CDR3 DNA follows: TGTGCCAGCAGCTTTTTCCCCTTTGCGGCAACGGGACTAGCGGACTCCTACGAGCAGTACTTC.

V and J are TRBV25-1 and TRBJ2-1; 7 nucleotides line up with TRBD2. The CDR3 runs to 14 residues. Losses at the gene ends were 8 bases for V and 0 bases for J; bases not matched to a gene: 4. The germline CDR1 and CDR2 sequences are MGHDK and SYGVNS. The CDR3 region is CASLSGGSYNEQFF. DNA of the CDR3: TGTGCCAGCTTATCGGGAGGCTCCTACAATGAGCAGTTCTTC.

This clonotype was seen only a few times. The chain combines TRBV12-3 or TRBV12-4 with TRBJ2-2; either TRBD1 or TRBD2 may fit D (6 bases each). V dropped 6 bases and J dropped 2 bases, with 10 bases sitting between them. The CDR3 loop spans 14 amino acids. CDR3: CASREGGNTGELFF. The CDR3 region has the DNA TGTGCCAGCAGAGAGGGGGGAAACACCGGGGAGCTGTTTTTT.

This clonotype was seen only a few times. The chain uses TRBV12-3 or TRBV12-4 and TRBJ1-5; no firm D call. Trimming removed 0 bases from V and 11 bases from J, with 11 bases in between. This CDR3 has 13 amino acids. Here the CDR3 reads CASSLAGLRAQHF. CDR3 bases: TGTGCCAGCAGTTTAGCCGGCCTCCGGGCCCAGCATTTT.